These 18 T cell receptor beta chains were sequenced from one sample in a study of T cell repertoires and HLA-DP antigens. TCRdb's copy holds only in-frame clones and misses some; the assay was immunoSEQ multiplex PCR. The table includes about 89,000 clones, around nine tenths detected once. These TCRs are of unknown antigen specificity. Sequencing was performed on CD4+ T cells from PBMCs. These receptors were taken from a man in his fifties in good health and CMV-seronegative.

The rearrangement uses TRBV5-1 and TRBJ1-4, with 7 bases lining up with TRBD1. The CDR3 runs 14 residues. Germline V CDR1 and CDR2: SGHRS, YFSETQ. Trimming cost V 5 bases and J 7 bases; bases outside gene matches: 8. The CDR3 nucleotides read TGCGCCAGCAGGACCGGGACAGCGGGTGAAAAACTGTTTTTT. Amino acid sequence: CASRTGTAGEKLFF.

In its sample, this clone was seen once. The chain is built from TRBV5-1 and TRBJ2-7; 8 bases fit TRBD2. This CDR3 has 16 residues. The J segment lost 0 bases and the V segment lost 0 bases, leaving 5 bases of the junction unmatched. Looked up from germline, CDR1 is SGHRS and CDR2 is YFSETQ. The CDR3, as DNA: TGCGCCAGCAGCTTGGTTAGCGGGGATTACTCCTACGAGCAGTACTTC. Translating it yields CASSLVSGDYSYEQYF. The full variable domain, rest sourced from reference TRBV5-1 and TRBJ2-7, is KAGVTQTPRYLIKTRGQQVTLSCSPISGHRSVSWYQQTPGQGLQFLFEYFSETQRNKGNFPGRFSGRQFSNSRSEMNVSTLELGDSALYLCASSLVSGDYSYEQYFGPGTRLTVT.

The J gene is TRBJ1-2, the V gene TRBV6-1; D gene uncertain. This CDR3 is 14 amino acids long. Trimming pared 1 base from V and 8 bases from J, leaving 14 bases between. Germline CDR1 MNHNS, CDR2 SASEGT. Here the CDR3 reads CASSEDLVGWGYTF. Here the CDR3 DNA reads TGTGCCAGCAGTGAAGATTTGGTTGGGTGGGGCTACACCTTC.

The chain has TRBV18 and TRBJ2-2; 9 bases agree with TRBD2. The CDR3 loop spans 18 amino acids. V trimming: 1 base; J trimming: 0 bases; junction bases outside the gene matches: 6. Per the germline V gene, CDR1 is KGHSH and CDR2 is LQKENI. CDR3 protein: CASSPRSASGTNTGELFF. The CDR3 nucleotides are TGTGCCAGCTCACCACGATCGGCTAGCGGGACGAACACCGGGGAGCTGTTTTTT.

The V call is TRBV6-5, the J call TRBJ1-2; no definite D call. The CDR3 extends over 11 amino acids. Between the trimmed V and J ends, which lost 6 bases and 6 bases, there was a span of 8 bases. Germline V gene sequence: CDR1 MNHEY, CDR2 SVGAGI. The CDR3 is CASRADHGYTF. For the CDR3, the DNA is TGTGCCAGCAGGGCAGACCATGGCTACACCTTC.

The chain joins TRBV5-1 to TRBJ1-3; a weak D match, TRBD1 (6 bases). Trimming cost V 0 bases and J 4 bases, with 11 bases left between them. The CDR3 has 15 residues. CDR1 and CDR2 from the germline V gene are SGHRS and YFSETQ. Here the CDR3 DNA reads TGCGCCAGCAGCTTGGACAGGGCGACGGGAAACACCATATATTTT. This encodes CASSLDRATGNTIYF.

This chain joins TRBV2 and TRBJ2-7; 8 positions match TRBD2. This CDR3 is 13 amino acids long. The ends lost 11 bases at V and 8 bases at J; junction bases unmatched: 14. Germline CDR1 SNHLY, CDR2 FYNNEI. In DNA form, the CDR3 reads TGTGCCGGAAAGCGGGAGCCCGCGATTCAGCAGTACTTC. It encodes CAGKREPAIQQYF.

This clone was picked up one time. The chain employs TRBV25-1 and TRBJ2-7; TRBD1 matches 7 bases. Trimming removed 3 bases from V and 0 bases from J; junction bases left unmatched: 2. Germline-derived CDR1 and CDR2 are MGHDK and SYGVNS. The CDR3 is 14 residues long. The CDR3, as DNA: TGTGCCAGCAGTGAGGGACAGAGCTCCTACGAGCAGTACTTC. It codes for CASSEGQSSYEQYF.

The chain is built from TRBV2 and TRBJ2-3; D perhaps matches TRBD1 (6 bases). Germline values: CDR1 SNHLY, CDR2 FYNNEI. The ends were cut back, 4 bases at V and 1 base at J, with 12 bases in the middle. This CDR3 has 15 residues. The CDR3 sequence is CASSAQTGGTDTQYF. CDR3 in DNA: TGTGCCAGCAGTGCGCAGACAGGAGGCACAGATACGCAGTATTTT.

The rearrangement links TRBV4-3 to TRBJ1-4; a possible D gene is TRBD1 (5 bases). Trimming took 4 bases from V and 4 from J, leaving 16 bases between them. This CDR3 spans 16 amino acids. Germline loops: CDR1 LGHNA, CDR2 YSLEER. The CDR3 DNA sequence: TGCGCCAGCAGCCGCCGGCCAGGGATCCTTAATGAAAAACTGTTTTTT. Its translation: CASSRRPGILNEKLFF.

J is TRBJ2-3 and V is TRBV28; perhaps TRBD2 as D (5 bases). The CDR3 spans 12 residues. Germline V CDR1 and CDR2: MDHEN, SYDVKM. V lost 5 bases and J 9 bases, leaving 12 bases between the germline ends. The CDR3 DNA reads TGTGCCAGCAGTCCCACTGGCGGGACGCAGTATTTT. Translation: CASSPTGGTQYF. Based on the CDR3 plus reference TRBV28 and TRBJ2-3, the full variable domain is DVKVTQSSRYLVKRTGEKVFLECVQDMDHENMFWYRQDPGLGLRLIYFSYDVKMKEKGDIPEGYSVSREKKERFSLILESASTNQTSMYLCASSPTGGTQYFGPGTRLTVL.

The chain combines TRBV18 with TRBJ1-5; TRBD1 is a possible D gene (5 bases). Germline CDR1 KGHSH, CDR2 LQKENI. The CDR3 runs 16 residues. V lost 5 bases to trimming and J lost 0 bases, with 14 bases between them. Here the CDR3 reads CASSEYGTFSNQPQHF. The CDR3 DNA reads TGTGCCAGCTCAGAATACGGGACCTTTAGCAATCAGCCCCAGCATTTT.

J is TRBJ2-5 and V is TRBV7-2; D unresolved. The V gene's germline CDR1 is SGHTA and CDR2 FQGNSA. There are 13 residues in the CDR3. V was trimmed by 2 bases and J by 3 bases, leaving 7 bases between them. CDR3 sequence reads: CASSLLKKETQYF. Written as DNA, the CDR3 is TGTGCCAGCAGCTTACTAAAAAAAGAGACCCAGTACTTC.

The chain combines TRBV6-5 with TRBJ1-5, with D unclear. This CDR3 has 14 residues. V was pared by 2 bases and J by 2 bases, with 7 bases between. From germline, CDR1 is MNHEY and CDR2 SVGAGI. The chain's CDR3 is CASSYVGGNQPQHF. CDR3 DNA sequence: TGTGCCAGCAGTTACGTGGGAGGCAATCAGCCCCAGCATTTT.

The rearrangement uses TRBV5-4 and TRBJ1-1, with a weak D call TRBD1 (5 bases). The CDR3 spans 14 residues. V dropped 6 bases and J dropped 0 bases, with 12 bases sitting between them. In germline, CDR1 is SGHNT, CDR2 YYREEE (reference sequence). The CDR3 DNA follows: TGTGCCAGCACTGCTGGGGCGGTGAACACTGAAGCTTTCTTT. As protein: CASTAGAVNTEAFF.

V gene TRBV18 combines with J gene TRBJ2-6, with a possible D match to TRBD1 (6 bases). The germline V gene encodes CDR1 KGHSH and CDR2 LQKENI. This CDR3 comprises 16 residues. V was trimmed by 3 bases and J by 2 bases, leaving 11 bases between them. In DNA form, the CDR3 reads TGTGCCAGCTCACCCGCAACAGGGCCTGGGGCCAACGTCCTGACTTTC. Its translation: CASSPATGPGANVLTF.

The rearrangement uses TRBV7-2 and TRBJ1-4, with D tentatively TRBD1 (5 bases). Germline V gene lookup returns CDR1 SGHTA and CDR2 FQGNSA. The CDR3 loop spans 13 amino acids. The V gene lost 5 bases and the J gene lost 7 bases, with 11 bases spanning the gap. The CDR3 protein is CASSPNQGEKLFF. Written as DNA, the CDR3 is TGTGCCAGCAGCCCGAATCAGGGTGAAAAACTGTTTTTT.

This clone has a handful of counts. The genes are TRBV6-6 and TRBJ2-7; 8 positions match TRBD2. The CDR3 runs to 14 residues. Per the germline V gene, CDR1 is MNHNY and CDR2 is SVGAGI (reference sequence). The junction had 13 bases not matched to a gene; V was cut back by 9 bases and J by 6 bases. The CDR3 loop reads CASRSGSGPGEQYF. The CDR3 bases are TGTGCCAGTAGAAGCGGGAGTGGTCCCGGCGAGCAGTACTTC.